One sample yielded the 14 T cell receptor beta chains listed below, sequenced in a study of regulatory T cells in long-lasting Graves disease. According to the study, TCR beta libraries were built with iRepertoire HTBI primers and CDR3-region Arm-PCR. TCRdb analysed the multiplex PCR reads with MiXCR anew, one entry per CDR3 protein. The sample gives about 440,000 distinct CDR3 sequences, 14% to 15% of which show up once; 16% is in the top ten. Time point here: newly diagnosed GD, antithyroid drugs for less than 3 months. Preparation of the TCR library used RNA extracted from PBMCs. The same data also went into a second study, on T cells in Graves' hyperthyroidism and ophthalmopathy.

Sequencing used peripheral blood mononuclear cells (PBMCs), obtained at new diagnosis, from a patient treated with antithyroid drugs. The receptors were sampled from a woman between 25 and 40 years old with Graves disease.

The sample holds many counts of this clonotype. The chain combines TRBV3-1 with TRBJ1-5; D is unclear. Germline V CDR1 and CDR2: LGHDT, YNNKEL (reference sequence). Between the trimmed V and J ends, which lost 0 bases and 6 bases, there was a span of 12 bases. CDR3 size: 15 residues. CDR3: CASSQDRQEGQPQHF. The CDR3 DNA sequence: TGTGCCAGCAGCCAAGATCGGCAGGAGGGTCAGCCCCAGCATTTT.

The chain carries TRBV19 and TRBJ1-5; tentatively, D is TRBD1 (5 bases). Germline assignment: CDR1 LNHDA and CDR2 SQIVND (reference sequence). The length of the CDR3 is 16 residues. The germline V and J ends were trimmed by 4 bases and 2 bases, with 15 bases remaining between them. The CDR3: CASSNRDGRGNQPQHF. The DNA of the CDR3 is TGTGCCAGTAGTAACCGGGACGGTAGGGGCAATCAGCCCCAGCATTTT.

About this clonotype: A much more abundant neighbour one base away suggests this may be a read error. The DNA for the CDR3 is TGTGCCAGTTTTGGAAAGGCCTACAATGATCAGTTCTTC. Its translation: CASFGKAYNDQFF. V usage is TRBV6-1 and J usage is TRBJ2-1; no firm D call. In germline, CDR1 is MNHNS, CDR2 SASEGT. The CDR3 length is 13 residues.

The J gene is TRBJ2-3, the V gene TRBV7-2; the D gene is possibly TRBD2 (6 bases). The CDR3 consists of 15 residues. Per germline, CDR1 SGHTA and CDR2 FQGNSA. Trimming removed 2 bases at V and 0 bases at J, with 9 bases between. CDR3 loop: CASSLRSGSTDTQYF. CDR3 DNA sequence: TGTGCCAGCAGCTTACGCAGCGGGAGCACAGATACGCAGTATTTT. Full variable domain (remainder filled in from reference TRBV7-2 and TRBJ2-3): GAGVSQSPSNKVTEKGKDVELRCDPISGHTALYWYRQSLGQGLEFLIYFQGNSAPDKSGLPSDRFSAERTGGSVSTLTIQRTQQEDSAVYLCASSLRSGSTDTQYFGPGTRLTVL.

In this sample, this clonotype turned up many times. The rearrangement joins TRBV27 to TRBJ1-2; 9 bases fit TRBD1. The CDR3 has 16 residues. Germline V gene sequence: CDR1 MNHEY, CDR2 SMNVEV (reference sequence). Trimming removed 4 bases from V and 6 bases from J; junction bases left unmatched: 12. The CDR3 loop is CASSYLKQGAWDGYTF. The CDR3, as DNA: TGTGCCAGCAGTTACCTCAAACAGGGGGCTTGGGATGGCTACACCTTC.

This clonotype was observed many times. Here the CDR3 DNA reads TGTGCCAGCAGCTCGAGGGTCTTGGGGTACAATGAGCAGTTCTTC. Protein: CASSSRVLGYNEQFF. The rearrangement joins TRBV7-3 to TRBJ2-1; TRBD2 might be the D (5 bases). The CDR3 totals 15 residues. Trimming stripped 4 bases from V and 4 bases from J, with 14 bases between. Germline CDR1 and CDR2: SGHTA and FQGTGA.

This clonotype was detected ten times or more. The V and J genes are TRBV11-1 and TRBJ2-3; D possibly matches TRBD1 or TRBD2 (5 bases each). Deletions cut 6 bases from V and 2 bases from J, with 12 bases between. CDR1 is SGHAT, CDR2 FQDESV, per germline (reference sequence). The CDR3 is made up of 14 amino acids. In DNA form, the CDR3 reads TGTGCCAGCAGTAACCGGGACGACACAGATACGCAGTATTTT. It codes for CASSNRDDTDTQYF.

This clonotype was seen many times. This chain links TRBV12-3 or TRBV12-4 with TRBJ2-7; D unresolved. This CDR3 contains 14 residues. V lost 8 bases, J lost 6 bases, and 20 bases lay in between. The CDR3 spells CASQPSWGAGEQYF. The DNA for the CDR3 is TGTGCCAGCCAACCATCGTGGGGTGCTGGCGAGCAGTACTTC.

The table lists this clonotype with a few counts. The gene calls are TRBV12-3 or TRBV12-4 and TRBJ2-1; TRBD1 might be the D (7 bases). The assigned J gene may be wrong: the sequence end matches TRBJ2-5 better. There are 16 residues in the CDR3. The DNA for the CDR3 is TGTGCCAGCAGTCTATCAGGGGGGAGGAACCAAGAGACCCAGTACTTC. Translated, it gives CASSLSGGRNQETQYF.

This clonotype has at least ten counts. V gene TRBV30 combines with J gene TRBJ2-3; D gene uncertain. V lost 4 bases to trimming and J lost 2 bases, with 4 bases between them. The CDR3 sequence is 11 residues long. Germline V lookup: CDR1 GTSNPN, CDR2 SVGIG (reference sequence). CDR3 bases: TGTGCCTGGAAGGTCACAGATACGCAGTATTTT. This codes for CAWKVTDTQYF.

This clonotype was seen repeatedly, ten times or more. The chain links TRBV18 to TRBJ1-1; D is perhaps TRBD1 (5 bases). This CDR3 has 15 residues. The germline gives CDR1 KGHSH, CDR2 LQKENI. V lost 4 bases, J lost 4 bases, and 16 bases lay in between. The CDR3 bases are TGTGCCAGCTCACTCCGTTGGGGCCAGGGCACTGAAGCTTTCTTT. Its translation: CASSLRWGQGTEAFF.

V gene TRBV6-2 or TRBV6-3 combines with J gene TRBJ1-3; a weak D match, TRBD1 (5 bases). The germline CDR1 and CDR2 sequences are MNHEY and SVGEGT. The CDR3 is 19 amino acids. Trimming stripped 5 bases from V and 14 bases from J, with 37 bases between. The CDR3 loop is CASSTRDGLPAGGRKRLYF. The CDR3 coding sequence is TGTGCCAGCAGTACCCGGGACGGACTCCCCGCGGGTGGCCGTAAACGGTTATATTTT.

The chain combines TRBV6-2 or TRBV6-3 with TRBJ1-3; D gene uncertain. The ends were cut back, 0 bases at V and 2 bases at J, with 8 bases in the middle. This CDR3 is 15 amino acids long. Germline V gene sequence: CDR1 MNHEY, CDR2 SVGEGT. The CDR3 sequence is CASSYSGRTGNTIYF. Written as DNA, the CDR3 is TGTGCCAGCAGTTACTCCGGCAGAACTGGAAACACCATATATTTT.

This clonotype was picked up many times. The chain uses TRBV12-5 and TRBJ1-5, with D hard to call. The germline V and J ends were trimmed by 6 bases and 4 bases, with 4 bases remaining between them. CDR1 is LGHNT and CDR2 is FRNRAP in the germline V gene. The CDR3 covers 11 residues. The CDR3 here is CASGRNQPQHF. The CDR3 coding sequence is TGTGCTAGTGGGAGAAATCAGCCCCAGCATTTT.